These T cell receptor beta chains were read from a single sample in a study of Tregs in tolerant kidney transplant recipients. TCRdb keeps only in-frame clones here, not all; method: immunoSEQ multiplex PCR. The sample consists of tens of thousands of clones, 80% to 95% of them appearing once. Specimen: CD4+ T cells from blood (PBMCs), collected 12 months after the transplant. The receptors here all came from a human patient who received a combined kidney and bone marrow transplant. The T cells may come from the graft donor. The CDR3 runs from the conserved cysteine through the conserved F or W. The D gene is left open where the match is weak. Only some rows state a clone size, as once, few, many or a class for expanded clones.

D: .; length: 17; J: TRBJ1-2; V: TRBV19; size: .; CDR3: CASSIRGGGTSFYGYTF; DNA: TGTGCCAGTAGTATACGGGGAGGAGGGACCTCCTTCTATGGCTACACCTTC
D: TRBD2; length: 15; J: TRBJ2-1; V: TRBV7-2; size: .; CDR3: CASSLGGGAWNEQFF; DNA: TGTGCCAGCAGCTTGGGCGGGGGGGCTTGGAATGAGCAGTTCTTC
D: .; length: 15; J: TRBJ2-7; V: TRBV15; size: .; CDR3: CATSRGTGPPYEQYF; DNA: TGTGCCACCAGCAGAGGTACAGGTCCCCCCTACGAGCAGTACTTC
D: .; length: 15; J: TRBJ1-6; V: TRBV4-1; size: once; CDR3: CASNPRGGLNSPLHF; DNA: TGCGCCAGCAACCCTAGGGGGGGTCTCAATTCCCCCCTCCACTTT
D: TRBD1; length: 13; J: TRBJ1-1; V: TRBV18; size: .; CDR3: CASSPGQGGGAFF; DNA: TGTGCCAGCTCACCCGGACAGGGGGGGGGAGCTTTCTTT
D: .; length: 13; J: TRBJ1-2; V: TRBV4-2; size: .; CDR3: CASSRGEFYGYTF; DNA: TGTGCCAGCAGCCGGGGGGAGTTCTATGGCTACACCTTC
D: .; length: 17; J: TRBJ2-3; V: TRBV5-4; size: .; CDR3: CASSLLVGGRGTDTQYF; DNA: TGTGCCAGCAGCTTGCTGGTGGGGGGGCGAGGCACAGATACGCAGTATTTT
D: TRBD1; length: 15; J: TRBJ2-7; V: TRBV27; size: .; CDR3: CASSFPGQGLGEQYF; DNA: TGTGCCAGCAGTTTCCCGGGACAGGGGTTGGGGGAGCAGTACTTC
D: TRBD1; length: 14; J: TRBJ2-1; V: TRBV11-1; size: .; CDR3: CASSFTGGRDEQFF; DNA: TGTGCCAGCAGTTTTACAGGGGGCCGGGATGAGCAGTTCTTC
D: .; length: 14; J: TRBJ2-5; V: TRBV30; size: .; CDR3: CAWRLLAPRETQYF; DNA: TGTGCCTGGAGACTACTAGCCCCGAGAGAGACCCAGTACTTC
D: TRBD1; length: 15; J: TRBJ1-5; V: TRBV5-1; size: .; CDR3: CASSLGQGGSQPQHF; DNA: TGCGCCAGCAGCTTAGGACAGGGGGGAAGTCAGCCCCAGCATTTT
D: .; length: 15; J: TRBJ2-3; V: TRBV7-2; size: .; CDR3: CASRRQRTATDTQYF; DNA: TGTGCCAGCAGACGACAAAGGACAGCCACAGATACGCAGTATTTT
D: .; length: 15; J: TRBJ1-2; V: TRBV11-2; size: .; CDR3: CASSLGFGTNYGYTF; DNA: TGTGCCAGCAGCTTAGGGTTCGGGACTAACTATGGCTACACCTTC
D: .; length: 17; J: TRBJ2-5; V: TRBV7-9; size: .; CDR3: CASSFLDRRLWGETQYF; DNA: TGTGCCAGCAGCTTTCTCGATAGGAGGTTGTGGGGAGAGACCCAGTACTTC
D: TRBD2; length: 15; J: TRBJ2-2; V: TRBV2; size: .; CDR3: CASSQLAGGTGELFF; DNA: TGTGCCAGCAGCCAACTAGCGGGGGGCACCGGGGAGCTGTTTTTT
D: .; length: 24; J: TRBJ2-1; V: TRBV21-1; size: .; CDR3: CASSKELLAGDRVGVPPSYNEQFF; DNA: TGTGCCAGCAGCAAAGAGCTCCTAGCGGGAGATCGAGTTGGGGTCCCCCCATCCTACAATGAGCAGTTCTTC
D: .; length: 14; J: TRBJ1-1; V: TRBV30; size: .; CDR3: CAWTRGFMNTEAFF; DNA: TGTGCCTGGACGCGGGGCTTTATGAACACTGAAGCTTTCTTT
D: TRBD2; length: 15; J: TRBJ2-1; V: TRBV4-3; size: .; CDR3: CASSQGIAGGFEQFF; DNA: TGCGCCAGCAGCCAAGGCATAGCGGGAGGATTTGAGCAGTTCTTC
D: TRBD1; length: 16; J: TRBJ1-1; V: TRBV15; size: .; CDR3: CATSRITTGFGTEAFF; DNA: TGTGCCACCAGCAGAATTACGACAGGGTTCGGGACTGAAGCTTTCTTT
D: TRBD2; length: 15; J: TRBJ2-1; V: TRBV7-9; size: .; CDR3: CASSLGSGGASEQFF; DNA: TGTGCCAGCAGCTTAGGTAGCGGGGGGGCCAGTGAGCAGTTCTTC
D: TRBD1; length: 16; J: TRBJ1-1; V: TRBV27; size: .; CDR3: CASSSPLQGARTEAFF; DNA: TGTGCCAGCAGTTCCCCCCTACAGGGGGCGCGCACTGAAGCTTTCTTT
D: .; length: 13; J: TRBJ1-2; V: TRBV19; size: .; CDR3: CASSMDSFYGYTF; DNA: TGTGCCAGTAGTATGGACAGTTTCTATGGCTACACCTTC
D: TRBD2; length: 15; J: TRBJ2-3; V: TRBV7-2; size: .; CDR3: CASSLSSGSTDTQYF; DNA: TGTGCCAGCAGCTTATCTAGCGGGAGCACAGATACGCAGTATTTT
D: TRBD2; length: 15; J: TRBJ2-1; V: TRBV18; size: .; CDR3: CASSSLAAPGNEQFF; DNA: TGTGCCAGCTCATCGCTAGCGGCCCCGGGGAATGAGCAGTTCTTC
D: .; length: 14; J: TRBJ1-1; V: TRBV21-1; size: .; CDR3: CASSKGTGNTEAFF; DNA: TGTGCCAGCAGCAAAGGGACAGGGAACACTGAAGCTTTCTTT
D: TRBD1; length: 12; J: TRBJ1-1; V: TRBV18; size: .; CDR3: CASSPGQAEAFF; DNA: TGTGCCAGCTCACCAGGACAGGCTGAAGCTTTCTTT
D: .; length: 13; J: TRBJ1-1; V: TRBV6-4; size: .; CDR3: CASSLDRNTEAFF; DNA: TGTGCCAGCAGTCTGGACAGGAACACTGAAGCTTTCTTT
D: .; length: 18; J: TRBJ2-7; V: TRBV5-1; size: .; CDR3: CASSYRVTGAPTTYEQYF; DNA: TGCGCCAGCAGCTACCGGGTAACGGGAGCCCCAACAACCTACGAGCAGTACTTC
D: TRBD1; length: 13; J: TRBJ1-2; V: TRBV5-1; size: .; CDR3: CASREGADYGYTF; DNA: TGCGCCAGCAGAGAGGGGGCAGACTATGGCTACACCTTC
D: TRBD1; length: 16; J: TRBJ1-5; V: TRBV7-2; size: .; CDR3: CASSLAGQGNNQPQHF; DNA: TGTGCCAGCAGCTTAGCAGGACAGGGGAACAATCAGCCCCAGCATTTT
D: .; length: 11; J: TRBJ1-2; V: TRBV5-4; size: .; CDR3: CASSLNRGYTF; DNA: TGTGCCAGCAGCCTGAACAGGGGCTACACCTTC
D: .; length: 16; J: TRBJ2-3; V: TRBV4-3; size: .; CDR3: CASSQGNVGATDTQYF; DNA: TGCGCCAGCAGCCAAGGTAACGTGGGAGCCACAGATACGCAGTATTTT
D: .; length: 14; J: TRBJ1-3; V: TRBV28; size: .; CDR3: CASSPPLRGNTIYF; DNA: TGTGCCAGCAGTCCACCACTGAGGGGAAACACCATATATTTT
D: TRBD2; length: 15; J: TRBJ2-5; V: TRBV25-1; size: once; CDR3: CASSAFTGGQETQYF; DNA: TGTGCCAGCAGTGCTTTTACGGGGGGCCAAGAGACCCAGTACTTC
D: .; length: 13; J: TRBJ2-5; V: TRBV5-5; size: once; CDR3: CASSFGTEETQYF; DNA: TGTGCCAGCAGTTTTGGGACTGAAGAGACCCAGTACTTC
D: .; length: 14; J: TRBJ1-2; V: TRBV7-9; size: .; CDR3: CASELRQGVGGYTF; DNA: TGTGCCAGCGAACTGAGGCAGGGTGTAGGTGGCTACACCTTC
D: .; length: 11; J: TRBJ1-2; V: TRBV29-1; size: .; CDR3: CSVGGLYGYTF; DNA: TGCAGCGTTGGGGGGCTCTATGGCTACACCTTC
D: .; length: 14; J: TRBJ2-7; V: TRBV18; size: .; CDR3: CASSPGPVSYEQYF; DNA: TGTGCCAGCTCACCGGGCCCGGTCTCTTACGAGCAGTACTTC
D: TRBD1; length: 14; J: TRBJ1-2; V: TRBV29-1; size: .; CDR3: CSVEEGASRYGYTF; DNA: TGCAGCGTTGAGGAGGGGGCGAGTAGGTATGGCTACACCTTC
D: .; length: 15; J: TRBJ2-7; V: TRBV18; size: .; CDR3: CASSPGQVSSYEQYF; DNA: TGTGCCAGCTCACCAGGTCAGGTATCCTCCTACGAGCAGTACTTC
D: .; length: 15; J: TRBJ1-3; V: TRBV5-1; size: .; CDR3: CASSLGRPSGNTIYF; DNA: TGCGCCAGCAGCTTGGGGCGGCCCTCTGGAAACACCATATATTTT
D: TRBD2; length: 16; J: TRBJ2-3; V: TRBV7-2; size: .; CDR3: CASSSGLAGNTDTQYF; DNA: TGTGCCAGCAGCTCAGGACTAGCGGGAAACACAGATACGCAGTATTTT
D: .; length: 16; J: TRBJ1-3; V: TRBV6-5; size: .; CDR3: CASSLHRGVSGNTIYF; DNA: TGTGCCAGCAGTTTACATCGGGGGGTCTCTGGAAACACCATATATTTT
D: TRBD1; length: 14; J: TRBJ1-2; V: TRBV9; size: .; CDR3: CASSVLQGANGYTF; DNA: TGTGCCAGCAGCGTACTACAGGGGGCAAATGGCTACACCTTC
D: TRBD1; length: 14; J: TRBJ2-7; V: TRBV2; size: .; CDR3: CASAPGTAPYEQYF; DNA: TGTGCCAGCGCCCCCGGGACAGCTCCCTACGAGCAGTACTTC
D: TRBD1; length: 13; J: TRBJ2-7; V: TRBV11-3; size: .; CDR3: CASSLDDRGEQYF; DNA: TGTGCCAGCAGCTTAGACGACAGGGGAGAGCAGTACTTC
D: .; length: 16; J: TRBJ2-2; V: TRBV10-3; size: .; CDR3: CAIAVTGLAEAGELFF; DNA: TGTGCCATCGCCGTGACCGGCCTCGCAGAGGCCGGGGAGCTGTTTTTT
D: .; length: 14; J: TRBJ1-2; V: TRBV6-5; size: .; CDR3: CASSYSGRGGGYTF; DNA: TGTGCCAGCAGTTACTCTGGCAGGGGTGGTGGCTACACCTTC
D: TRBD1; length: 14; J: TRBJ1-5; V: TRBV5-1; size: .; CDR3: CASSSGTGNQPQHF; DNA: TGCGCCAGCAGCTCCGGGACAGGCAATCAGCCCCAGCATTTT
D: .; length: 16; J: TRBJ2-1; V: TRBV6-1; size: .; CDR3: CASSGALLSSYNEQFF; DNA: TGTGCCAGCAGTGGGGCGTTGTTGAGCTCCTACAATGAGCAGTTCTTC
D: TRBD1; length: 15; J: TRBJ1-2; V: TRBV6-5; size: .; CDR3: CASSPEGQGAHGYTF; DNA: TGTGCCAGCAGTCCGGAGGGACAGGGGGCGCATGGCTACACCTTC